These 7 T cell receptor beta chains originate from one sample sequenced in a study of identifying expanded T cells in peripheral blood. The method was immunoSEQ multiplex PCR; TCRdb's version includes in-frame clones alone and lacks a portion of them. The table lists more than 75,000 clones, approximately 84% of them singletons. The sequencing input was blood. The receptor set was obtained from a person aged 18 to 75 in good health.

This chain uses TRBV7-2 with TRBJ1-1, with unresolved D. V was trimmed by 3 bases and J by 0 bases, leaving 11 bases between them. There are 15 residues in the CDR3. The germline V gene encodes CDR1 SGHTA and CDR2 FQGNSA. The CDR3 coding sequence is TGTGCCAGCAGCTTTGTCGGCAGTCTGAACACTGAAGCTTTCTTT. Protein product: CASSFVGSLNTEAFF.

V is TRBV6-5 and J is TRBJ2-7; TRBD1 might be the D (6 bases). The CDR3 loop spans 15 amino acids. V was cut by 5 bases and J by 2 bases, with 16 bases left in between. CDR1 is MNHEY, CDR2 SVGAGI, per germline. The CDR3 DNA is TGTGCCAGCAGTCGACAGGATAACCCCACCTACGAGCAGTACTTC. As protein: CASSRQDNPTYEQYF.

The gene calls are TRBV25-1 and TRBJ1-5, with D perhaps matching TRBD1 (6 bases). The CDR3 totals 14 residues. The ends were cut back, 2 bases at V and 1 base at J, with 6 bases in the middle. Germline V gives CDR1 MGHDK, CDR2 SYGVNS. Here the CDR3 DNA reads TGTGCCAGCAGTGAAGGGGGCAGCAATCAGCCCCAGCATTTT. Its protein is CASSEGGSNQPQHF. Looking up the rest from reference TRBV25-1 and TRBJ1-5 gives the full variable domain: EADIYQTPRYLVIGTGKKITLECSQTMGHDKMYWYQQDPGMELHLIHYSYGVNSTEKGDLSSESTVSRIRTEHFPLTLESARPSHTSQYLCASSEGGSNQPQHFGDGTRLSIL.

The chain has TRBV19 and TRBJ1-1; D perhaps matches TRBD1 (6 bases). Germline CDR1 LNHDA, CDR2 SQIVND (reference sequence). V dropped 4 bases and J dropped 11 bases, with 29 bases sitting between them. The CDR3 contains 17 residues. DNA for the CDR3: TGTGCCAGTAGTACATATGGAGGGCCAGGGGCCCTCGGTAGGGCTTTCTTT. It yields the protein CASSTYGGPGALGRAFF.

The CDR3 loop reads CASSTGSYEQYF. The CDR3 coding sequence is TGTGCCAGCAGCACGGGTTCTTACGAGCAGTACTTC. The V call is TRBV13, the J call TRBJ2-7; no definite D call. Germline-derived CDR1 and CDR2 are PRHDT and FYEKMQ (reference sequence). V lost 5 bases to trimming and J lost 4 bases, with 9 bases between them. This CDR3 is built from 12 residues.

This clone was observed once. V is TRBV13 and J is TRBJ2-1; 8 bases agree with TRBD2. The V and J ends lost 1 base and 10 bases, in that order; junction bases with no gene match: 9. The CDR3 is 15 residues long. Germline-derived CDR1 and CDR2 are PRHDT and FYEKMQ (reference sequence). CDR3 protein: CASSLESGGANEQFF. The CDR3 coding sequence is TGTGCCAGCAGCTTAGAGTCCGGGGGGGCTAACGAGCAGTTCTTC.

V and J are TRBV11-1 and TRBJ2-2; D uncertain. Germline assignment: CDR1 SGHAT and CDR2 FQDESV (reference sequence). This CDR3 is 13 amino acids long. Trimming pared 2 bases from V and 6 bases from J, leaving 7 bases between. The CDR3 DNA follows: TGTGCCAGCAGCTTAAGGGTGGCCGGGGAGCTGTTTTTT. Amino acids: CASSLRVAGELFF.